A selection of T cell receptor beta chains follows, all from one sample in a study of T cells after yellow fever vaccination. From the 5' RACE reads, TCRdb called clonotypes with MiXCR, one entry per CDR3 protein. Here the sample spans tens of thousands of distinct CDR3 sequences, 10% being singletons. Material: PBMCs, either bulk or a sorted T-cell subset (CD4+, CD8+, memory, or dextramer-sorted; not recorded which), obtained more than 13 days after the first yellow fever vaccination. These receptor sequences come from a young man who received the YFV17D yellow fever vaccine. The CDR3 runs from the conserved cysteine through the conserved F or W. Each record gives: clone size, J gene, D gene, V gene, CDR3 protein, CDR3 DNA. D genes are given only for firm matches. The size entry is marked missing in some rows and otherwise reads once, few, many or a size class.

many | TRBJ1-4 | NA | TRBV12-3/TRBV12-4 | CASTSGAGEKLFF | TGTGCCAGCACCTCAGGGGCGGGTGAAAAACTGTTTTTT
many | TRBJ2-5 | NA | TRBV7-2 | CASHLQAQETQYF | TGTGCCAGCCACCTACAAGCCCAAGAGACCCAGTACTTC
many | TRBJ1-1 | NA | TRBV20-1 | CSAREGHVGTEAFF | TGCAGTGCTAGAGAGGGACATGTGGGGACTGAAGCTTTCTTT
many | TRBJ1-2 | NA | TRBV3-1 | CASSHSWDDVGYTF | TGTGCCAGCAGCCATTCCTGGGATGACGTTGGCTACACCTTC
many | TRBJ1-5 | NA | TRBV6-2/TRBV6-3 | CASSYRIKRINQPQHF | TGTGCCAGCAGTTATAGGATCAAACGAATTAATCAGCCACAGCATTTT
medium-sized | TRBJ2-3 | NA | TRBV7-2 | CASSPGLSTDTQYF | TGTGCCAGCAGCCCGGGACTCAGCACAGATACGCAGTATTTT
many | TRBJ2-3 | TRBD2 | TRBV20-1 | CSASGGVTDTQYF | TGCAGTGCTAGCGGGGGGGTCACAGATACGCAGTATTTT
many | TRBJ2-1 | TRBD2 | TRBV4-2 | CASSQGAGGLDEQFF | TGTGCCAGCAGCCAAGGAGCGGGGGGGCTTGATGAGCAGTTCTTC
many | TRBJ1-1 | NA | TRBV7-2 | CASSFVEAEAFF | TGTGCCAGCAGCTTTGTAGAGGCTGAAGCTTTCTTT
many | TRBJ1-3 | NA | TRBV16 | CASSQSRPSGNTIYF | TGTGCCAGCAGCCAATCCAGGCCCTCTGGAAACACCATATATTTT
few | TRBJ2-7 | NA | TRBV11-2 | CASSLALEGWNEQYF | TGTGCCAGCAGCTTAGCTTTAGAGGGGTGGAACGAGCAGTACTTC
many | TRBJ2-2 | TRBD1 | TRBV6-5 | CASSYRDRGRGELFF | TGTGCCAGCAGTTATCGGGACAGGGGTCGCGGGGAGCTGTTTTTT
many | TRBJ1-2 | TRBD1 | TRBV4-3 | CASSPRGDLGGGYTF | TGCGCCAGCAGCCCCAGGGGGGACCTTGGTGGTGGCTACACCTTC
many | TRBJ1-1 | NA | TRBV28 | CASRGLDTEAFF | TGTGCCAGCAGGGGGTTGGACACTGAAGCTTTCTTT
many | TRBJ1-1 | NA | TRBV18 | CASLSISQNPEAFF | TGTGCCAGCTTATCCATTAGCCAGAACCCTGAAGCTTTCTTT
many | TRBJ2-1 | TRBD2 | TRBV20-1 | CSARWGQRGAYNEQFF | TGCAGTGCTAGGTGGGGCCAGCGGGGGGCCTACAATGAGCAGTTCTTC
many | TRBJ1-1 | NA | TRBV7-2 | CASSYQASLNTEAFF | TGTGCCAGCAGCTATCAGGCGTCCCTGAACACTGAAGCTTTCTTT
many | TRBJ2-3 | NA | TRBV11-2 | CASSFGAPGFGTQYF | TGTGCCAGCAGCTTTGGGGCTCCAGGTTTCGGTACGCAGTATTTT
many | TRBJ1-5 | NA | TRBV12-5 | CASGFTTATYSNQPQHF | TGTGCTAGTGGTTTTACTACCGCAACCTACAGCAATCAGCCCCAGCATTTT
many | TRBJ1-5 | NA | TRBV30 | CAWSAGPRYNQPQHF | TGTGCCTGGAGTGCGGGACCCCGCTACAATCAGCCCCAGCATTTT
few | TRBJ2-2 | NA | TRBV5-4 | CASSPNIESVHTGELFF | TGTGCCAGCAGCCCGAACATTGAGAGCGTACACACCGGGGAGCTGTTTTTT
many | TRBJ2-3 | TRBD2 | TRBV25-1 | CASSEGLAGAKLIPTSTDTQYF | TGTGCCAGCAGTGAGGGACTAGCGGGAGCGAAACTAATCCCTACTAGCACAGATACGCAGTATTTT
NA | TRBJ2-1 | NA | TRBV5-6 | CASSSRIYEQFF | TGTGCCAGCAGCTCCCGGATCTATGAGCAGTTCTTC
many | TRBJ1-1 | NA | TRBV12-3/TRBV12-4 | CASTRDEWTEAFF | TGTGCCAGCACGAGGGATGAGTGGACTGAAGCTTTCTTT
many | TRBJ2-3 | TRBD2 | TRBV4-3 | CASSQDRRTSGGQQYF | TGCGCCAGCAGCCAAGATCGGAGGACTAGCGGGGGGCAGCAGTATTTT
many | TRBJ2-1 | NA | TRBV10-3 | CAISDSVGWNEQFF | TGTGCCATCAGTGATTCCGTGGGATGGAATGAGCAGTTCTTC
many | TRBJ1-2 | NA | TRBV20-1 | CSARFRLSSGYTF | TGCAGTGCTAGGTTCAGGCTATCTTCAGGCTACACCTTC
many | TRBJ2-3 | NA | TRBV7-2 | CASSPRGAADTQYF | TGTGCCAGCAGCCCCAGGGGGGCCGCAGATACGCAGTATTTT
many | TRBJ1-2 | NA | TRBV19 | CASSMTGNSGYTF | TGTGCCAGTAGTATGACCGGGAATTCTGGCTACACCTTC
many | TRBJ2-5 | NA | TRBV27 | CASSPRTRETQYF | TGTGCCAGCAGTCCTCGGACGCGGGAGACCCAGTACTTC
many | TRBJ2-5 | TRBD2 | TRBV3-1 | CASSQYRGGGAQYF | TGTGCCAGCAGCCAATATCGGGGCGGGGGGGCCCAGTACTTC